This is a list of T cell receptor beta chains from one sample in a study of Ad26.COV2.S vaccination and SARS-CoV-2 variants. Sequencing was performed with immunoSEQ multiplex PCR; in TCRdb, only in-frame clones are kept and a portion is missing. The repertoire has a few hundred thousand clones, roughly 84% of them found once; the top ten carry around 3.7%. This material consisted of peripheral blood, taken in a trial of Ad26.COV2.S vaccine versus placebo. All receptors derive from a person aged 18-60 years who received the Ad26.COV2.S COVID-19 vaccine or a placebo. Each CDR3 is given with its conserved first and last residue. A D gene is named only where the DNA matches it firmly. Clone size is shown for a subset of rows, as once, few, many or a class of expanded clone.

abundance: .
j_gene: TRBJ2-3
v_gene: TRBV18
d_gene: TRBD2
CDR3nt: TGTGCCAGCTCACCACTAGCGGGGGCCGGGGATACGCAGTATTTT
CDR3aa: CASSPLAGAGDTQYF

abundance: .
j_gene: TRBJ2-2
v_gene: TRBV7-2
d_gene: TRBD2
CDR3nt: TGTGCCAGCAGCTTACGCGGGGGGGCTGGTACCGGGGAGCTGTTTTTT
CDR3aa: CASSLRGGAGTGELFF

abundance: once
j_gene: TRBJ2-5
v_gene: TRBV19
d_gene: .
CDR3nt: TGTGCCAGTAGGGGGCAGGGAAGGGGCCAAGAGACCCAGTACTTC
CDR3aa: CASRGQGRGQETQYF

abundance: .
j_gene: TRBJ1-4
v_gene: TRBV6-2/TRBV6-3
d_gene: .
CDR3nt: TGTGCCAGCAGTTGGGGCAGGGGCGGTGAAAAACTGTTTTTT
CDR3aa: CASSWGRGGEKLFF

abundance: .
j_gene: TRBJ1-4
v_gene: TRBV5-6
d_gene: .
CDR3nt: TGTGCCAGCAGTCTAACGGTTGCAACTAATGAAAAACTGTTTTTT
CDR3aa: CASSLTVATNEKLFF

abundance: .
j_gene: TRBJ2-3
v_gene: TRBV20-1
d_gene: .
CDR3nt: TGCAGTGCTAGTTTCGGCGTAGCGAGTCCCCCAGATACGCAGTATTTT
CDR3aa: CSASFGVASPPDTQYF

abundance: .
j_gene: TRBJ2-3
v_gene: TRBV7-3
d_gene: TRBD2
CDR3nt: TGTGCCAGCAGCCCTTCGACTAGCGGCTTCACAGATACGCAGTATTTT
CDR3aa: CASSPSTSGFTDTQYF

abundance: once
j_gene: TRBJ1-1
v_gene: TRBV6-6
d_gene: .
CDR3nt: TGTGCCAGCAGTTACGGGCAGGCGTACACTGAAGCTTTCTTT
CDR3aa: CASSYGQAYTEAFF

abundance: .
j_gene: TRBJ1-5
v_gene: TRBV6-5
d_gene: TRBD1
CDR3nt: TGTGCCAGCGGGACAGGGGGCGTTCAGCCCCAGCATTTT
CDR3aa: CASGTGGVQPQHF

abundance: .
j_gene: TRBJ2-7
v_gene: TRBV15
d_gene: .
CDR3nt: TGTGCCACCAGCAGCACAGGACCCTACGAGCAGTACTTC
CDR3aa: CATSSTGPYEQYF

abundance: .
j_gene: TRBJ2-7
v_gene: TRBV6-2/TRBV6-3
d_gene: TRBD1
CDR3nt: TGTGCCAGCAGTTACTCGGGGACAGGGCCCTACGAGCAGTACTTC
CDR3aa: CASSYSGTGPYEQYF

abundance: .
j_gene: TRBJ2-2
v_gene: TRBV7-9
d_gene: .
CDR3nt: TGTTCGGGGTCGAACACCGGGGAGCTGTTTTTT
CDR3aa: CSGSNTGELFF

abundance: .
j_gene: TRBJ1-2
v_gene: TRBV11-3
d_gene: .
CDR3nt: TGTGCCAGCAGCGGTCCGACAGGATATGGCTACACCTTC
CDR3aa: CASSGPTGYGYTF

abundance: few
j_gene: TRBJ2-1
v_gene: TRBV5-1
d_gene: .
CDR3nt: TGCGCCAGCAGCCCGACAGTCTCCTACAATGAGCAGTTCTTC
CDR3aa: CASSPTVSYNEQFF

abundance: .
j_gene: TRBJ1-1
v_gene: TRBV7-9
d_gene: .
CDR3nt: TGTGCCAGCAGCCACCCGACAGTGAACACTGAAGCTTTCTTT
CDR3aa: CASSHPTVNTEAFF

abundance: .
j_gene: TRBJ2-2
v_gene: TRBV11-1
d_gene: .
CDR3nt: TGTGCCAGCAGCTTAGGACGTAACACCGGGGAGCTGTTTTTT
CDR3aa: CASSLGRNTGELFF

abundance: .
j_gene: TRBJ2-2
v_gene: TRBV3-1/TRBV3-2
d_gene: .
CDR3nt: TGTGCCAGCAGCCCCTCCGGGGAGCTGTTTTTT
CDR3aa: CASSPSGELFF

abundance: .
j_gene: TRBJ2-3
v_gene: TRBV20-1
d_gene: TRBD2
CDR3nt: TGCAGTGCTAGTGTACTAGCGGGGAGCACAGATACGCAGTATTTT
CDR3aa: CSASVLAGSTDTQYF

abundance: .
j_gene: TRBJ1-4
v_gene: TRBV29-1
d_gene: .
CDR3nt: TGCAGCGTTGGGGGAAAGCTGGCTAATGAAAAACTGTTTTTT
CDR3aa: CSVGGKLANEKLFF

abundance: .
j_gene: TRBJ2-3
v_gene: TRBV4-2
d_gene: .
CDR3nt: TGTGCCAGCAGCCCAAAACTAGACGGCACAGATACGCAGTATTTT
CDR3aa: CASSPKLDGTDTQYF

abundance: .
j_gene: TRBJ2-5
v_gene: TRBV27
d_gene: .
CDR3nt: TGTGCCAGCAGTTTATCGTGGCCCGAAGGGACCCAGTACTTC
CDR3aa: CASSLSWPEGTQYF

abundance: .
j_gene: TRBJ1-4
v_gene: TRBV6-5
d_gene: .
CDR3nt: TGTGCCAGCAGCAGGCTCGTTAGGTCTAATGAAAAACTGTTTTTT
CDR3aa: CASSRLVRSNEKLFF

abundance: .
j_gene: TRBJ2-4
v_gene: TRBV19
d_gene: .
CDR3nt: TGTGCCAGTAGTCCTCGGGGGTCACCAGCCAAAAACATTCAGTACTTC
CDR3aa: CASSPRGSPAKNIQYF

abundance: .
j_gene: TRBJ2-7
v_gene: TRBV25-1
d_gene: TRBD1
CDR3nt: TGTGCCAGCAGTGATCTGAGGACAGGGTACGAGCAGTACTTC
CDR3aa: CASSDLRTGYEQYF

abundance: .
j_gene: TRBJ2-1
v_gene: TRBV29-1
d_gene: .
CDR3nt: TGCAGCGGGGGGCAGCCGACGGAGTATGAGCAGTTCTTC
CDR3aa: CSGGQPTEYEQFF

abundance: .
j_gene: TRBJ1-1
v_gene: TRBV7-3
d_gene: TRBD1
CDR3nt: TGTGCCAGCAGCCCGACAGGGATGGGTGAAGCTTTCTTT
CDR3aa: CASSPTGMGEAFF

abundance: .
j_gene: TRBJ1-3
v_gene: TRBV15
d_gene: .
CDR3nt: TGTGCCACCAGCGCCCGGGGGCAGGCCCTCTCTGGAAACACCATATATTTT
CDR3aa: CATSARGQALSGNTIYF

abundance: .
j_gene: TRBJ1-2
v_gene: TRBV14
d_gene: .
CDR3nt: TGTGCCAGCAGCCAAAGGGAAATTCCCTATGGCTACACCTTC
CDR3aa: CASSQREIPYGYTF

abundance: .
j_gene: TRBJ2-5
v_gene: TRBV18
d_gene: TRBD1
CDR3nt: TGTGCCAGCTCAGTGACAGGGTTTTATGAGACCCAGTACTTC
CDR3aa: CASSVTGFYETQYF

abundance: .
j_gene: TRBJ2-1
v_gene: TRBV19
d_gene: TRBD2
CDR3nt: TGTGCCAGTAGTCTCCCGACTAGCGGGGGGGCTAATGAGCAGTTCTTC
CDR3aa: CASSLPTSGGANEQFF

abundance: .
j_gene: TRBJ1-5
v_gene: TRBV19
d_gene: .
CDR3nt: TGTGCCAGTAGTGCAACAGTTAGCAATCAGCCCCAGCATTTT
CDR3aa: CASSATVSNQPQHF

abundance: .
j_gene: TRBJ1-5
v_gene: TRBV18
d_gene: .
CDR3nt: TGTGCCAGCTCACCGGGTAGTAGCAATCAGCCCCAGCATTTT
CDR3aa: CASSPGSSNQPQHF

abundance: .
j_gene: TRBJ1-6
v_gene: TRBV6-2/TRBV6-3
d_gene: TRBD1
CDR3nt: TGTGCCAGCAGACCTTGGGACAGTTCGGGTTCACCCCTCCACTTT
CDR3aa: CASRPWDSSGSPLHF

abundance: .
j_gene: TRBJ1-2
v_gene: TRBV3-1/TRBV3-2
d_gene: .
CDR3nt: TGTGCCAGCAGCCAAGGTCCGGGGGCGAGCTATGGCTACACCTTC
CDR3aa: CASSQGPGASYGYTF

abundance: .
j_gene: TRBJ2-3
v_gene: TRBV5-6
d_gene: .
CDR3nt: TGTGCCAGCAGCTTTAGCCGACCGGGCACAGATACGCAGTATTTT
CDR3aa: CASSFSRPGTDTQYF

abundance: .
j_gene: TRBJ2-6
v_gene: TRBV3-1/TRBV3-2
d_gene: .
CDR3nt: TGTGCCAGCAGCCAAGATTCAGGGGTCTCTGGGGCCAACGTCCTGACTTTC
CDR3aa: CASSQDSGVSGANVLTF

abundance: .
j_gene: TRBJ2-5
v_gene: TRBV5-1
d_gene: TRBD2
CDR3nt: TGCGCCAGCAGCTTGCGCCTAGCGGGGGGTGGAGAGACCCAGTACTTC
CDR3aa: CASSLRLAGGGETQYF